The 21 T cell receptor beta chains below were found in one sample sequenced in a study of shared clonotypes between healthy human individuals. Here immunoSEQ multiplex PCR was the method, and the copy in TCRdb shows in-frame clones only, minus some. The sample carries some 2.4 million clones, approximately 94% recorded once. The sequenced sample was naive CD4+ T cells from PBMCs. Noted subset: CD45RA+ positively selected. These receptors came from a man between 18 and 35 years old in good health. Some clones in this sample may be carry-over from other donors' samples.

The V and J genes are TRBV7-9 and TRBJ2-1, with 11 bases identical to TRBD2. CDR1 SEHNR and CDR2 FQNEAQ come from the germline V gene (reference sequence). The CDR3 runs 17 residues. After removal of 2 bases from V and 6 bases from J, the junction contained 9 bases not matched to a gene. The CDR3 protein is CASSLRLAGGVSNEQFF. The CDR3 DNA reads TGTGCCAGCAGCTTAAGGCTAGCGGGAGGAGTCTCCAATGAGCAGTTCTTC.

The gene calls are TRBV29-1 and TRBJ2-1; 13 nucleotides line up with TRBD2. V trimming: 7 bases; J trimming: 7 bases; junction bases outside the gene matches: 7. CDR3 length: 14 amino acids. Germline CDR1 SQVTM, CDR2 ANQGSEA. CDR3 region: CSGNGLAGVNEQFF. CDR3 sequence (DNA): TGCAGCGGAAACGGACTAGCGGGAGTGAATGAGCAGTTCTTC.

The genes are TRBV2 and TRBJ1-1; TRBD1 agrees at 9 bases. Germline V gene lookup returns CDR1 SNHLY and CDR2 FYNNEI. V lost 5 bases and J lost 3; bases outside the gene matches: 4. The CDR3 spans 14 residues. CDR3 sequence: CASSPTGGHTEAFF. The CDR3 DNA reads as TGTGCCAGCAGTCCTACAGGGGGCCACACTGAAGCTTTCTTT.

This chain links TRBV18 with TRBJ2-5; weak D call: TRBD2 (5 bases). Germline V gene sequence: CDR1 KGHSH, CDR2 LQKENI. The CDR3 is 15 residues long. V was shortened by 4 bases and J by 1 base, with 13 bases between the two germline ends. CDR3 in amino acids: CASSRSRSGQETQYF. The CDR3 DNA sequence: TGTGCCAGCTCACGGTCCCGGAGCGGCCAAGAGACCCAGTACTTC. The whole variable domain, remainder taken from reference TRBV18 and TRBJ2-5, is NAGVMQNPRHLVRRRGQEARLRCSPMKGHSHVYWYRQLPEEGLKFMVYLQKENIIDESGMPKERFSAEFPKEGPSILRIQQVVRGDSAAYFCASSRSRSGQETQYFGPGTRLLVL.

Here the CDR3 reads CASSSVSGETQYF. CDR3 sequence (DNA): TGTGCCAGCAGCTCGGTCTCAGGGGAGACGCAGTATTTT. This chain uses TRBV7-3 with TRBJ2-3; possibly TRBD1 for D (6 bases). This CDR3 is 13 amino acids long. The V gene's germline CDR1 is SGHTA and CDR2 FQGTGA. V lost 4 bases and J lost 9, with 14 bases in between.

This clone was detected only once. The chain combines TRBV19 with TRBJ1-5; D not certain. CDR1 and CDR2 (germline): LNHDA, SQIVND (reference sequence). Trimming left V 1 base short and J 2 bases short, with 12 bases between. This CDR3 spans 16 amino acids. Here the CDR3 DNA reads TGTGCCAGTAGTATAGTACCGTCCGTCGGCAATCAGCCCCAGCATTTT. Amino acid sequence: CASSIVPSVGNQPQHF. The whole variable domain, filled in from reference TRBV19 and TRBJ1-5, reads DGGITQSPKYLFRKEGQNVTLSCEQNLNHDAMYWYRQDPGQGLRLIYYSQIVNDFQKGDIAEGYSVSREKKESFPLTVTSAQKNPTAFYLCASSIVPSVGNQPQHFGDGTRLSIL.

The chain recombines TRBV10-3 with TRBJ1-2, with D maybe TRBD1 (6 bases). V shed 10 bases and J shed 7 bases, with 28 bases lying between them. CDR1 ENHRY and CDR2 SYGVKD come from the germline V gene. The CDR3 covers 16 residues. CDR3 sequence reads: CANGRDGGAEVSGYTF. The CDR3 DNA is TGTGCCAACGGGCGGGACGGGGGCGCGGAAGTTTCTGGCTACACCTTC.

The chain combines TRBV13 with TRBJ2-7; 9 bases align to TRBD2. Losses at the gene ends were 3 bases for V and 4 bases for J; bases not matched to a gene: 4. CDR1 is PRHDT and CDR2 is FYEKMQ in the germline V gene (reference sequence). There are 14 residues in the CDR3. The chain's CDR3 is CASSFVSGRYEQYF. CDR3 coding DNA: TGTGCCAGCAGCTTTGTTAGCGGGAGATACGAGCAGTACTTC.

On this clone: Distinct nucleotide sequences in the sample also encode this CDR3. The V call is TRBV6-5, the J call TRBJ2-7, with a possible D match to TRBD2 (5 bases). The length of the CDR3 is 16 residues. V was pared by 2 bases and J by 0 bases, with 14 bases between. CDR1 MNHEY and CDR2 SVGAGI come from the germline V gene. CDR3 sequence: CASSYGRAPSSYEQYF. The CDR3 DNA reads TGTGCCAGCAGTTACGGGCGGGCCCCCAGCTCCTACGAGCAGTACTTC.

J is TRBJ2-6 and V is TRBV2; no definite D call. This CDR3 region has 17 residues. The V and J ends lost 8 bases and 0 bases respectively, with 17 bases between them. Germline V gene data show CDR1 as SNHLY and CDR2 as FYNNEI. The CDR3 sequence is CASVRRTQYSGANVLTF. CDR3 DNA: TGTGCCAGCGTACGCAGGACCCAGTACTCTGGGGCCAACGTCCTGACTTTC.

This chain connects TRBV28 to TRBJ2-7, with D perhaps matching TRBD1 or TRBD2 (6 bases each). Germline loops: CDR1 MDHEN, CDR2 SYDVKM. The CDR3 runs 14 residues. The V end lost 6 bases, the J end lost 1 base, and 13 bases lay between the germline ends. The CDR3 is CASRGGIGSYEQYF. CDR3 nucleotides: TGTGCCAGCAGAGGGGGGATAGGTTCCTACGAGCAGTACTTC.

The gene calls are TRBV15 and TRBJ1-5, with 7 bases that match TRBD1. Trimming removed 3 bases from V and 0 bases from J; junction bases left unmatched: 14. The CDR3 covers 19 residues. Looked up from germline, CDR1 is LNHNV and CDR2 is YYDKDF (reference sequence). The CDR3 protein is CATSSLRGFSSPSNQPQHF. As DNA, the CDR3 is TGTGCCACCAGCAGCCTCAGGGGGTTCTCTTCTCCTAGCAATCAGCCCCAGCATTTT.

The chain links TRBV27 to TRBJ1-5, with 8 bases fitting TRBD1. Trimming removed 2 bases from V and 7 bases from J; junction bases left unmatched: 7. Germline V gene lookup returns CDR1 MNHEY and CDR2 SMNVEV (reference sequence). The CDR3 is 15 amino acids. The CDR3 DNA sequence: TGTGCCAGCAGTTTAGGCGGACAGGGCCGCCAGCCCCAGCATTTT. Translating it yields CASSLGGQGRQPQHF.

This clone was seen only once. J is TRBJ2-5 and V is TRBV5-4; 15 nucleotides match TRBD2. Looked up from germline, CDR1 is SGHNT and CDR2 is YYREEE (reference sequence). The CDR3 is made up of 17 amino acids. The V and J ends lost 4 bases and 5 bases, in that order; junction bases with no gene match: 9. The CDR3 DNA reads TGTGCCAGCAGCACGAGGACTAGCGGGAGGGCCATTGAGACCCAGTACTTC. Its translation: CASSTRTSGRAIETQYF.

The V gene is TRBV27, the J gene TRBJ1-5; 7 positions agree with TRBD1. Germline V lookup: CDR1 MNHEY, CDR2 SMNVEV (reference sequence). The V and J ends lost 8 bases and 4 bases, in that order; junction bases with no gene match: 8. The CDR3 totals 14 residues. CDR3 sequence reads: CASYPRGRNQPQHF. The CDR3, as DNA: TGTGCCAGCTACCCCAGGGGGAGGAATCAGCCCCAGCATTTT.

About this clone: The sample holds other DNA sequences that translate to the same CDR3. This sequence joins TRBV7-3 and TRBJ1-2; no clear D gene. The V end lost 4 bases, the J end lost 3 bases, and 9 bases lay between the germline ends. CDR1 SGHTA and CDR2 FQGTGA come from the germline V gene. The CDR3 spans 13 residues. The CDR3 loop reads CASSSTGDYGYTF. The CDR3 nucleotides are TGTGCCAGCAGCTCAACCGGGGACTATGGCTACACCTTC.

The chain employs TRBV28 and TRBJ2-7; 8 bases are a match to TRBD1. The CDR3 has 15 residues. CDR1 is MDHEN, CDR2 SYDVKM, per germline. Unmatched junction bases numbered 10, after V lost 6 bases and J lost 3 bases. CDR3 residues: CASRQSWTGNYEQYF. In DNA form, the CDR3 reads TGTGCCAGCAGGCAAAGCTGGACAGGGAACTACGAGCAGTACTTC.

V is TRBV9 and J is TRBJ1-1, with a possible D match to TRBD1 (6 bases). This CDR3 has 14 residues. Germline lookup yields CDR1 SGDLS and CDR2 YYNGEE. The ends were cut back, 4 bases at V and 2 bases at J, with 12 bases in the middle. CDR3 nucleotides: TGTGCCAGCAGCATAACAGGGAGTAACACTGAAGCTTTCTTT. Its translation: CASSITGSNTEAFF.

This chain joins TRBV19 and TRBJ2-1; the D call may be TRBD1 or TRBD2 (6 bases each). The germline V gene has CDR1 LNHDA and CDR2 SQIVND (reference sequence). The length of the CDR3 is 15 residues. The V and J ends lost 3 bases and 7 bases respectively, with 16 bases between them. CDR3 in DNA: TGTGCCAGTAGTATTAGTGGGGGGCTTCTAAATGAGCAGTTCTTC. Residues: CASSISGGLLNEQFF.

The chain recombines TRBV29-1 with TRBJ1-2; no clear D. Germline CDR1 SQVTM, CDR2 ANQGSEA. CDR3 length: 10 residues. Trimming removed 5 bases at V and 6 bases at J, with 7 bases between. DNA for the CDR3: TGCAGCGTTTATCGGGATGGCTACACCTTC. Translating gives CSVYRDGYTF.

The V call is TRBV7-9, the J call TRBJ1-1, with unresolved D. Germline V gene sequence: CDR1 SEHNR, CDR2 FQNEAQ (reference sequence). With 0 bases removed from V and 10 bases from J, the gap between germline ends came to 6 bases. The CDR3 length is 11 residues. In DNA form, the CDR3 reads TGTGCCAGCAGCTTAGCCTCGGCAGCTTTCTTT. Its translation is CASSLASAAFF.